The clone carrying this T cell receptor beta chain was detected a few times. Antigen specificity is unknown. The sample belongs to a study of blood T cells in healthy people across ages. Study results and limitations: While age rose, TCR beta diversity per million T cells dropped in a roughly linear way.

The CDR3 loop spans 15 amino acids. The ends were cut back, 2 bases at V and 6 bases at J, with 16 bases in the middle. CDR1 is LGHNA, CDR2 YNFKEQ, per germline. The total RNA that was extracted per sample amounted to at least 5 micrograms. Then a second PCR, running roughly 6 to 12 cycles, was carried out with a sample-barcoded 5' primer and a J-beta primer mix. MiXCR, run by TCRdb on the 5' RACE reads, gives a single entry per CDR3 protein. The data hold roughly 800,000 distinct CDR3 sequences, with around 36% observed a single time. The TCR comes from a man between 18 and 35 years old in good health. This chain connects TRBV4-2 to TRBJ1-2; the D gene is possibly TRBD1 (5 bases). The source material was blood. CDR3 protein: CASSQREGELDGYTF. DNA for the CDR3: TGTGCCAGCAGCCAACGCGAAGGGGAATTGGATGGCTACACCTTC.